The T cell receptor beta chain described here comes from a study of cytomegalovirus exposure and HLA in healthy donors (dated by TCRdb to between 2016 and 2019). As for the study more broadly: An earlier analysis of roughly 500 of the donors reported about 250 Gb of sequence data and 100 million to 140 million unique TCR beta sequences from roughly 200 million T cells. A later genetic analysis took genome-wide SNP genotypes for 398 of the 666 donors and used that subset as a discovery cohort. Donor age, sex, ethnicity and CMV serostatus were compiled together with the repertoire data. Approximately 310 gigabases of sequencing data and 70 million to 85 million unique TCR sequences were included in an early release covering under 650 HLA-typed donors. A later analysis re-analyzed previously published TCR beta repertoires from 600 to 850 donors and added high-resolution HLA genotyping to study TCR occurrence patterns. The study profiled the T cell repertoires of about 720 subjects by immunosequencing and related them to cytomegalovirus serostatus. The aim of the study was to test whether cataloging public T cell receptors could identify signatures of past pathogen exposure. The study combined high-throughput TCR immunosequencing, statistical association of individual TCRs with disease status, and machine learning to predict cytomegalovirus infection status. Typing coverage varied by locus: about 629-640 donors for A, B, C, DRB1 and DQB1; roughly 500 for DQA1; about 570 for DPA1; under 490 for DPB1. The genetic ancestry cluster associated with self-reported Caucasian donors included 81% of the roughly 400 genotyped donors. Several DR-DQ haplotypes were treated as single units for association and clustering because of strong linkage in the cohort. All discovery cohort repertoires had been generated using a single sequencing platform. HLA typing included class I and class II loci at four-digit resolution. An earlier analysis of around 540 of the donors applied high-throughput TCR beta sequencing to assess whether each TCR beta V gene segment acted as functional or pseudogenic. In addition to the first cohort of 650 to 750 subjects, a separate validation cohort of 130 or so different subjects was used. In the later analysis, no new phenotypic data were used to find candidate immune exposures; instead, reliance was placed on TCR beta sequences and their occurrence across donors. Among about 390 genotyped donors of the cohort, an average of about 240,000 unique TCR beta nucleotide sequences were sequenced per donor, around a sixth of them non-productive.

The cohort consisted of 600 to 700 healthy bone marrow donors. All cohort members were sampled while nominally healthy, although unrecorded immune exposures were likely present. The donor tested CMV seropositive and was one of the 289 seropositive cohort members. A peripheral blood sample was provided by each donor, and peripheral blood mononuclear cells were used for TCR beta sequencing. The Qiagen DNeasy Blood Extraction Kit was used to extract genomic DNA from the blood cell samples. Turning to this clone: The antigen this receptor binds is unknown. No per-base quality is available; no much larger clone lies one base away.

Libraries were made using the immunoSEQ multiplex PCR assay. For the multiplex PCR, a mixture combining 60 forward primers for TCR Vbeta segments and 13 reverse primers for TCR Jbeta segments was used. The CDR3 region of rearranged TCR beta genes was amplified from genomic DNA by a multiplex PCR assay. The amplified TCR beta libraries were sequenced on the Illumina HiSeq System as 87-base-pair reads. Concerning the study's data processing: Across the 700 or so repertoires, a later analysis counted 80 million or so unique TCR beta chains, some 11 million of which were shared by at least two donors. Raw reads were error-corrected and collapsed into unique sequences by a nearest-neighbor algorithm in which closely related sequences were merged to remove PCR and sequencing errors. To assign V, D and J gene segments, CDR3 sequences were aligned to IMGT reference sequences. For a sequence to be retained, at least a six-nucleotide match to both a V gene segment and a J gene segment was required. Rearrangements were called productive when the CDR3 lacked stop codons and stayed in frame with V and J; all others were non-productive. Following IMGT convention, CDR3 was defined as the stretch from the second conserved V-encoded cysteine to the conserved J-encoded phenylalanine. The earlier analysis of 587 of the donors excluded sequences that lacked an unambiguous match to a single V gene segment. In an earlier analysis of several hundred of the donors, V segments were called functional above 56.7% productive rearrangements and were called segregating when the between-donor standard deviation exceeded 5%. A statistical classification framework was built for diagnosing cytomegalovirus status from the catalog of TCR beta chain sequences. A later analysis assigned V and J genes by comparing TCR nucleotide sequences with IMGT/GENE-DB human TR gene sequences. Using the TCRdist pipeline, a later analysis assigned CDR3 sequences along with most-parsimonious VDJ recombination scenarios. In a later analysis, each TCR beta chain was defined by its CDR3 amino acid sequence together with its V-gene family, and reads without a unique V-gene family were excluded. A later analysis removed 550 to 650 highly shared, low-generation-probability nucleotide sequences to deal with suspected cross-contamination and a sequencing artifact. A later analysis calculated a clonal expansion index for each public chain from normalized within-repertoire ranks of inferred template counts. Generation probabilities in a later analysis came from a VDJ recombination model fitted to out-of-frame rearrangements, and those results were checked against IGoR. A later analysis scored TCR-TCR, TCR-HLA and TCR-CMV co-occurrence with hypergeometric tests, applying a repertoire-size bias correction to TCR pairs. False discovery rates were estimated in a later analysis by permuting HLA or CMV assignments 20 times. In a later analysis, co-occurring TCRs were grouped with DBSCAN, and TCRdist sequence similarity was added when clustering was performed within HLA-allele-positive subsets. For co-occurrence clustering, repertoires with fewer than 30,000 or more than 120,000 public chains were excluded, along with a handful of repertoires with anomalous nucleotide sharing. TCRdb re-hosts the immuneACCESS table, in-frame sequences only. Its copies lack some clones; in the studies checked, an unresolved V gene accounts for under half of them, and the cause for the rest is not known. V, J and clone size were drawn from that table, and D and trimming were deduced from the DNA. For this sample the table gives roughly 110,000 clones, of which around 77% were detected only once. Of the sample, approximately 5% is held by the ten largest clones.

Overall study results and their limits: Over 15 rarely observed V segments, including chromosome 9 orphons, were excluded from the earlier analysis of approximately 600 of the donors because counts were too low. According to a later analysis, parvovirus B19, influenza, CMV and Epstein-Barr virus appeared linked to several top co-occurrence clusters. Most CMV-associated TCR beta chains appeared to be HLA-restricted in a later analysis, and the HLA associations seemed to be driven largely by CMV exposure. In a later analysis, TCR association rates were found to vary across HLA loci, with the most associated TCRs seen for DRB1 alleles and the fewest for HLA-C alleles. Because some donors lacked HLA typing at each locus, the association tests relied only on the typed subset. Linkage disequilibrium might explain the correlated functional status among segregating V segments, but an unknown experimental factor could not be excluded. CMV serostatus was the only immune exposure information available for the cohort. The presence/absence analyses assumed that sequencing depth was roughly uniform across donors, and that assumption may not be true. An association between a missense DCLRE1C variant and V-gene and J-gene trimming of TCR beta chains was found in a later genetic analysis and replicated in an independent cohort. An earlier analysis of some 590 of the donors showed that most TCR beta V segments appeared in productive rearrangements either about 90% or about 30% of the time, which broadly matched IMGT annotations. A further reported finding was that TCR beta sequences accurately predicted the HLA-A and HLA-B alleles for most subjects in the first cohort. Specific HLA alleles were associated with 16,951 TCR beta sequences at a false discovery rate of 0.05 in a later analysis. When HLA alleles, especially DR and DQ, strongly co-occurred, TCR associations were difficult to assign to individual alleles. Because the 87-base-pair reads could not distinguish some IMGT-functional V segments, including TRBV6-2 and TRBV6-3, those segments were excluded. Three of the identified cytomegalovirus-associated TCR beta chains were confirmed in vitro to be specific for cytomegalovirus antigens. In a later analysis, HLA-associated TCR beta chains were found to be more clonally expanded and to have lower generation probabilities than equally common non-associated chains. The study gave a list of about 170 TCR beta chains associated with cytomegalovirus. Most TCR sequences were observed very rarely across donors, whereas some public TCRs were present in many individuals. In a later genetic analysis, fewer N-insertions in productive TCRs were reported among donors in an Asian-associated ancestry cluster than the roughly 700-donor mean. It was suggested by the authors that the approach could potentially be generalized to other disease states and immunological phenotypes. In this cohort, only TCR beta chains were sequenced, and detectable features were limited by the absence of alpha or paired-chain data. Cytomegalovirus status was reported to be diagnosed by the classifier with high specificity and sensitivity in both the original and validation cohorts. A group of highly shared sequence variants was considered likely to be a technical artifact of the sequencing pipeline.

In the germline V gene, CDR1 corresponds to KGHSH and CDR2 to LQKENI. CDR3 length: 14 amino acids, cysteine to phenylalanine. The retained sequence is limited to the CDR3, 42 bases, with the frame set at the first base. The germline ends are 8 bases apart after V is trimmed by 0 bases and J by 3 bases. The source of this sequence is a woman aged 30 to 39 in good health and CMV-seropositive. Material: PBMCs. The rearranged chain carries TRBV18 and TRBJ1-2; confidence is insufficient to name the D gene. The sequenced DNA: TGTGCCAGCTCACCACCGGCGCAGGACTATGGCTACACCTTC. Its coded protein is CASSPPAQDYGYTF.